This TCR beta chain appears in the sequencing data of a study of beta chain features in type 1 diabetes. Looking at the study overall: Similarity in age, gender and cell yields was seen between patients and healthy donors.

What was sequenced were expressed TCRB transcripts, since all of the isolated RNA had been reverse transcribed. Method: immunoSEQ multiplex PCR; TCRdb's copy keeps in-frame clones and lacks some. The sample comprises about 620,000 clones, roughly a sixth of which are singletons, and about 0.097% rests with the top ten. CDR1 is LNHNV and CDR2 is YYDKDF in the germline V gene (reference sequence). Deletions cut 0 bases from V and 7 bases from J, with 10 bases between. The CDR3 totals 13 residues. It was one heparinised blood draw, averaging around 120 mL, that each donor gave. Overall study findings and caveats: A greater similarity of naive, central memory and Treg TCRB repertoires was seen among patients than among healthy donors.

As to this clone: Its specificity is not known. Other nucleotide sequences from this sample produce the same CDR3.

The receptor comes from a young man in good health. The chain recombines TRBV15 with TRBJ2-7; tentative D call: TRBD1 (5 bases). Sequenced: naive CD4+ T cells from blood. The CDR3: CATSRDVRGEQYF. CDR3 nucleotide sequence: TGTGCCACCAGCAGAGATGTTAGGGGAGAGCAGTACTTC.